Described below is a single T cell receptor (beta chain) sequence and its context. The data stem from a study of blood T cell repertoires in COVID-19. Study processing details: Quantification of nucleated cells was approximated via reference gene primer amplification. Generated by immunoSEQ multiplex PCR, the TCRdb table keeps only in-frame clones and is missing some. That table furnishes V, J and clone size, whereas the DNA furnished D and trimming. The sample gives about 400,000 clones, approximately 90% of which show up once; approximately 1.5% is in the top ten. The origin of this receptor is a woman aged 25 to 39 with active or convalescent COVID-19. The sample consisted of peripheral blood.

CDR3 nucleotide sequence: TGTGCCTGGAGTCGGGACAGCTCCTATAATTCACCCCTCCACTTT. Protein sequence: CAWSRDSSYNSPLHF. V is TRBV30 and J is TRBJ1-6; 7 nucleotides agree with TRBD1. V was clipped by 2 bases and J by 0 bases; unmatched bases: 1. CDR3 length equals 15 residues. Germline CDR1 GTSNPN, CDR2 SVGIG (reference sequence).